What follows are 12 T cell receptor beta chains derived from one specimen sequenced in a study of CD8 T cells in Susac syndrome. RNA, at about 0.45 to 1 ug, was reverse transcribed with random hexamers. Using its own MiXCR run on the immunoSEQ multiplex PCR reads, TCRdb lists one record per CDR3 protein. The sample yields some 160,000 distinct CDR3 sequences, roughly nine tenths seen once. The material sequenced was CD4+ T cells from PBMCs. These receptors came from a human donor in good health.

This clonotype was observed once. The V gene is TRBV28, the J gene TRBJ1-5; TRBD1 matches 8 bases. This CDR3 has 14 residues. Germline V gene sequence: CDR1 MDHEN, CDR2 SYDVKM. The ends lost 6 bases at V and 7 bases at J; junction bases unmatched: 8. Written as DNA, the CDR3 is TGTGCCAGCAGCCCCCAGGGGGCAAGCCAGCCCCAGCATTTT. Translating it yields CASSPQGASQPQHF.

The rearrangement links TRBV24-1 to TRBJ2-1, with 8 bases lining up with TRBD2. The CDR3 loop spans 16 amino acids. Germline V gives CDR1 KGHDR, CDR2 SFDVKD. With V trimmed by 1 base and J by 6 bases, 7 bases remained unmatched. Here the CDR3 reads CATSDLGTRIRNEQFF. As DNA, the CDR3 is TGTGCCACCAGTGATTTAGGGACTAGAATACGCAATGAGCAGTTCTTC.

V usage is TRBV6-1 and J usage is TRBJ2-7, with 7 nucleotides matching TRBD1. V lost 6 bases, J lost 2 bases, and 7 bases stayed unmatched. Germline CDR1 reads MNHNS; CDR2 reads SASEGT. CDR3 length: 14 amino acids. The CDR3 loop is CASRGQLTAYEQYF. Here the CDR3 DNA reads TGTGCCAGCAGGGGACAGCTGACAGCCTACGAGCAGTACTTC.

This clonotype was counted once. The chain joins TRBV12-3 or TRBV12-4 to TRBJ2-2; 10 bases agree with TRBD1. Trimming at V came to 7 bases and at J to 6 bases, leaving 8 bases not matched to a gene. The CDR3 is 15 amino acids. CDR3 region: CASTAGDRGAGELFF. The CDR3 DNA follows: TGTGCCAGCACGGCCGGGGACAGGGGTGCCGGGGAGCTGTTTTTT.

The chain joins TRBV30 to TRBJ2-2; maybe TRBD1 (6 bases). The CDR3 spans 16 residues. Trimming removed 3 bases from V and 2 bases from J, with 16 bases in between. Germline V lookup: CDR1 GTSNPN, CDR2 SVGIG (reference sequence). CDR3 in amino acids: CAWSPKDSANTGELFF. CDR3 in DNA: TGTGCCTGGAGCCCTAAGGACAGCGCAAACACCGGGGAGCTGTTTTTT.

The rearrangement joins TRBV19 to TRBJ1-3; 8 bases map to TRBD1. The CDR3 runs to 16 residues. Germline-derived CDR1 and CDR2 are LNHDA and SQIVND (reference sequence). J lost 0 bases, V lost 9 bases, and 10 bases had no gene match. As DNA, the CDR3 is TGTGCCAGCGGGGGGACAGGACTCTACTCTGGAAACACCATATATTTT. Translation: CASGGTGLYSGNTIYF.

The V call is TRBV7-9, the J call TRBJ1-2; tentative D call: TRBD1 (6 bases). The CDR3 consists of 16 residues. Germline values: CDR1 SEHNR, CDR2 FQNEAQ (reference sequence). V was shortened by 2 bases and J by 3 bases, with 16 bases between the two germline ends. In DNA, the CDR3 is TGTGCCAGCAGCTTACCCCGGGGACACTTGGACTATGGCTACACCTTC. Its protein product is CASSLPRGHLDYGYTF.

The gene calls are TRBV4-3 and TRBJ2-3; 10 bases map to TRBD2. Germline V CDR1 and CDR2: LGHNA, YSLEER. The J segment lost 0 bases and the V segment lost 4 bases, leaving 4 bases of the junction unmatched. CDR3 length: 16 residues. CDR3 loop: CASSLELAGSTDTQYF. The CDR3 DNA is TGCGCCAGCAGCCTAGAACTAGCGGGGAGCACAGATACGCAGTATTTT.

This chain uses TRBV7-9 with TRBJ2-5; D not resolved. The CDR3 has 13 residues. V was clipped by 1 base and J by 4 bases, with 7 bases between them. The germline gives CDR1 SEHNR, CDR2 FQNEAQ (reference sequence). CDR3 sequence (DNA): TGTGCCAGCAGCTTAGGGTCGGTAGAGACCCAGTACTTC. It yields the protein CASSLGSVETQYF.

The V call is TRBV29-1, the J call TRBJ1-1, with D hard to call. Germline lookup yields CDR1 SQVTM and CDR2 ANQGSEA. The CDR3 sequence is 10 residues long. V dropped 4 bases and J dropped 7 bases, with 7 bases sitting between them. The CDR3 DNA reads TGCAGCGTTGGAGGGAATGAAGCTTTCTTT. Protein: CSVGGNEAFF.

The chain is built from TRBV3-1 and TRBJ2-1; D is unclear. Between the trimmed V and J ends, which lost 1 base and 10 bases, there was a span of 14 bases. The CDR3 length is 14 residues. Germline V gene sequence: CDR1 LGHDT, CDR2 YNNKEL (reference sequence). CDR3 sequence (DNA): TGTGCCAGCAGCCAAGCAGCTAGACCGGGCGAGCAGTTCTTC. Amino acids: CASSQAARPGEQFF.

The chain has TRBV7-9 and TRBJ2-7, with D perhaps TRBD1 (5 bases). CDR1 and CDR2 from the germline V gene are SEHNR and FQNEAQ (reference sequence). This CDR3 has 14 amino acids. V shed 5 bases and J shed 0 bases, with 11 bases lying between them. The CDR3 protein is CASSATGASYEQYF. The CDR3, as DNA: TGTGCCAGCAGCGCTACAGGAGCCTCCTACGAGCAGTACTTC.